Below, 21 T cell receptor beta chains from the same sample are listed, as sequenced in a study of T cell responses to AZD1222 COVID-19 vaccine. TCRdb's copy holds only in-frame clones and misses some; the assay was immunoSEQ multiplex PCR. The data show roughly 100,000 clones, less than 90% seen once. This sample comprised peripheral blood, obtained on day 0 of AZD1222 vaccination. The receptors shown here come from an adult in good health.

The gene calls are TRBV18 and TRBJ1-1; D might be TRBD1 (5 bases). The V gene's germline CDR1 is KGHSH and CDR2 LQKENI. The CDR3 runs to 15 residues. Deletions cut 2 bases from V and 5 bases from J, with 15 bases between. This CDR3 is CASSPREGIGTEAFF. The CDR3 DNA sequence: TGTGCCAGCTCACCAAGGGAGGGGATCGGGACTGAAGCTTTCTTT.

The rearrangement links TRBV6-5 to TRBJ1-3; 8 positions match TRBD1. The germline V gene has CDR1 MNHEY and CDR2 SVGAGI. With V trimmed by 2 bases and J by 4 bases, 7 bases remained unmatched. This CDR3 spans 16 amino acids. Here the CDR3 reads CASSYPTGVKGNTIYF. In DNA form, the CDR3 reads TGTGCCAGCAGTTACCCGACAGGGGTGAAGGGAAACACCATATATTTT.

V gene TRBV11-3 combines with J gene TRBJ2-2; TRBD1 matches 7 bases. Germline V gene lookup returns CDR1 SGHNT and CDR2 YENEEA. The CDR3 is made up of 16 amino acids. V was clipped by 1 base and J by 6 bases; unmatched bases: 8. The CDR3 nucleotides read TGTGCCAGCAGCTTAGGGACAGGAGTTTTCGCCGGGGAGCTGTTTTTT. It yields the protein CASSLGTGVFAGELFF.

V and J are TRBV19 and TRBJ1-5; TRBD1 agrees at 7 bases. Germline V gives CDR1 LNHDA, CDR2 SQIVND (reference sequence). CDR3 length: 15 residues. Trimming removed 7 bases from V and 7 bases from J; junction bases left unmatched: 13. For the CDR3, the DNA is TGTGCCAGTACCAGGGGGGGGCAGACGGGACAGCCCCAGCATTTT. Its translation: CASTRGGQTGQPQHF.

The chain links TRBV4-2 to TRBJ2-5; 8 positions match TRBD1. The germline gives CDR1 LGHNA, CDR2 YNFKEQ. The CDR3 runs 17 residues. The V and J ends lost 2 bases and 2 bases, in that order; junction bases with no gene match: 10. The CDR3 reads CASSQQTGVRGQETQYF. The CDR3 nucleotides read TGTGCCAGCAGCCAACAGACAGGGGTTAGGGGACAAGAGACCCAGTACTTC.

This clone was seen once. This rearrangement joins TRBV6-2 or TRBV6-3 to TRBJ2-6; D not certain. Between the trimmed V and J ends, which lost 3 bases and 4 bases, there was a span of 10 bases. The CDR3 length is 15 residues. Germline V gene sequence: CDR1 MNHEY, CDR2 SVGEGT. Written as DNA, the CDR3 is TGTGCCAGCAGTTATTTGGAACCCGGGGCCAACGTCCTGACTTTC. The encoded protein is CASSYLEPGANVLTF.

Points on this clone: The identical CDR3 is also encoded by other nucleotide sequences in the sample. This chain uses TRBV12-3 or TRBV12-4 with TRBJ1-2; D is unclear. The V end was cut by 8 bases, the J end by 4 bases, with 8 bases between. This CDR3 contains 11 residues. For the CDR3, the DNA is TGTGCCAGCTCATTGGGCTATGGCTACACCTTC. It encodes CASSLGYGYTF.

The genes are TRBV2 and TRBJ2-5; 14 positions match TRBD2. The CDR3 is 15 residues long. Per the germline V gene, CDR1 is SNHLY and CDR2 is FYNNEI. Germline trimming cut 5 bases from V and 4 bases from J; bases unmatched to any gene: 3. The DNA for the CDR3 is TGTGCCAGCAGTTGGACTAGCGGGGGGACAGAGACCCAGTACTTC. It encodes CASSWTSGGTETQYF.

This clone was seen only a few times. V gene TRBV7-2 combines with J gene TRBJ1-6, with 9 bases lining up with TRBD1. This CDR3 has 14 amino acids. Trimming removed 5 bases from V and 10 bases from J; junction bases left unmatched: 6. The germline V gene encodes CDR1 SGHTA and CDR2 FQGNSA. The DNA of the CDR3 is TGTGCCAGCAGCGGCAGACAGGGGGGCTCACCCCTCCACTTT. As protein: CASSGRQGGSPLHF. Drawing the rest from reference TRBV7-2 and TRBJ1-6, the complete variable domain is GAGVSQSPSNKVTEKGKDVELRCDPISGHTALYWYRQSLGQGLEFLIYFQGNSAPDKSGLPSDRFSAERTGGSVSTLTIQRTQQEDSAVYLCASSGRQGGSPLHFGNGTRLTVT.

The V and J genes are TRBV9 and TRBJ2-1, with 7 nucleotides matching TRBD2. The CDR3 spans 19 residues. The germline gives CDR1 SGDLS, CDR2 YYNGEE. V dropped 0 bases and J dropped 4; count of bases not matched to a gene: 16. The CDR3 bases are TGTGCCAGCAGCGTAGGTTTCGGCAGCGGGAAAAGGAATTACAATGAGCAGTTCTTC. As protein: CASSVGFGSGKRNYNEQFF.

This chain links TRBV19 with TRBJ1-3, with TRBD1 as a possible D gene (5 bases). The CDR3 spans 12 residues. Trimming stripped 6 bases from V and 8 bases from J, with 11 bases between. Germline assignment: CDR1 LNHDA and CDR2 SQIVND (reference sequence). The CDR3 DNA reads TGTGCCAGTAGCGGGACGGCAGACACCATATATTTT. This gives the protein CASSGTADTIYF.

CDR3 region: CATQPADRENTEAFF. CDR3 coding DNA: TGTGCCACCCAGCCCGCTGACAGGGAGAACACTGAAGCTTTCTTT. The rearrangement links TRBV27 to TRBJ1-1; 7 bases agree with TRBD1. The CDR3 extends over 15 amino acids. Germline CDR1 is MNHEY and CDR2 is SMNVEV (reference sequence). With 10 bases clipped from V and 1 base from J, the junction kept 12 bases outside the gene matches.

CDR3 sequence reads: CASTKGGSYNEQFF. CDR3 coding DNA: TGTGCCAGCACCAAGGGGGGCTCCTACAATGAGCAGTTCTTC. V gene TRBV6-5 combines with J gene TRBJ2-1, with D possibly called TRBD1 or TRBD2 (6 bases each). This CDR3 region has 14 residues. The V gene lost 7 bases and the J gene lost 0 bases, with 10 bases spanning the gap. Per the germline V gene, CDR1 is MNHEY and CDR2 is SVGAGI.

The chain links TRBV4-3 to TRBJ2-5; weak D call: TRBD1 (6 bases). The V gene's germline CDR1 is LGHNA and CDR2 YSLEER. This CDR3 has 15 residues. With 0 bases removed from V and 4 bases from J, the gap between germline ends came to 12 bases. The CDR3 protein is CASSQDSRRGETQYF. The DNA for the CDR3 is TGCGCCAGCAGCCAAGATAGCCGCAGGGGAGAGACCCAGTACTTC.

This sequence joins TRBV25-1 and TRBJ1-2, with 7 bases lining up with TRBD1. Trimming removed 7 bases from V and 4 bases from J; junction bases left unmatched: 6. The CDR3 has 13 amino acids. Germline V gene data show CDR1 as MGHDK and CDR2 as SYGVNS. CDR3 sequence reads: CASTRQGTYGYTF. In DNA, the CDR3 is TGTGCCAGCACCCGACAGGGAACCTATGGCTACACCTTC.

The chain links TRBV9 to TRBJ1-1, with 11 bases identical to TRBD1. The trim removed 3 bases at V and 1 base at J, leaving 14 bases unmatched. The length of the CDR3 is 19 residues. Germline CDR1 is SGDLS and CDR2 is YYNGEE. CDR3 loop: CASSAVGTGTGGRNTEAFF. The CDR3 DNA reads TGTGCCAGCAGCGCCGTGGGAACCGGGACAGGGGGACGGAACACTGAAGCTTTCTTT.

The rearrangement joins TRBV27 to TRBJ2-2; D perhaps matches TRBD1 (7 bases). Germline V lookup: CDR1 MNHEY, CDR2 SMNVEV (reference sequence). V was clipped by 3 bases and J by 3 bases, with 11 bases between them. The CDR3 is made up of 15 amino acids. CDR3 amino acids: CASSFGRGDTGELFF. CDR3 in DNA: TGTGCCAGCAGTTTCGGCAGGGGGGACACCGGGGAGCTGTTTTTT.

This clone appeared a few times. The chain is built from TRBV9 and TRBJ2-7; 9 bases align to TRBD1. The CDR3 spans 14 residues. V lost 1 base, J lost 2 bases, and 1 base stayed unmatched. CDR1 and CDR2 (germline): SGDLS, YYNGEE. For the CDR3, the DNA is TGTGCCAGCAGCGTAACAGGGGGCCCCTACGAGCAGTACTTC. Its protein is CASSVTGGPYEQYF. The full variable domain, with the rest looked up from reference TRBV9 and TRBJ2-7, is DSGVTQTPKHLITATGQRVTLRCSPRSGDLSVYWYQQSLDQGLQFLIQYYNGEERAKGNILERFSAQQFPDLHSELNLSSLELGDSALYFCASSVTGGPYEQYFGPGTRLTVT.

This sequence joins TRBV6-5 and TRBJ2-7; 8 bases align to TRBD1. Germline trimming cut 4 bases from V and 2 bases from J; bases unmatched to any gene: 7. Looked up from germline, CDR1 is MNHEY and CDR2 is SVGAGI. This CDR3 is 15 amino acids long. The CDR3 loop reads CASSSGQGDTYEQYF. The CDR3 DNA sequence: TGTGCCAGCAGTTCTGGACAGGGAGATACCTACGAGCAGTACTTC.

Points on this clone: At one of its ends the junction is not consistent with the germline gene, which may arise from a read error. V gene TRBV13 combines with J gene TRBJ2-7, with D perhaps given as TRBD1 or TRBD2 (5 bases each). The V gene's germline CDR1 is PRHDT and CDR2 FYEKMQ (reference sequence). The length of the CDR3 is 15 residues. The CDR3 reads CASSSPGPTSDEQYF. As DNA, the CDR3 is TGTGCCAGCAGCTCTCCGGGACCTACCTCCGACGAGCAGTACTTC.

The chain recombines TRBV29-1 with TRBJ1-2; tentatively, D is TRBD1 (5 bases). V shed 3 bases and J shed 4 bases, with 9 bases lying between them. In germline, CDR1 is SQVTM, CDR2 ANQGSEA. The length of the CDR3 is 12 residues. This CDR3 is CSVDGTSYGYTF. The CDR3 DNA follows: TGCAGCGTTGATGGGACCTCCTATGGCTACACCTTC.